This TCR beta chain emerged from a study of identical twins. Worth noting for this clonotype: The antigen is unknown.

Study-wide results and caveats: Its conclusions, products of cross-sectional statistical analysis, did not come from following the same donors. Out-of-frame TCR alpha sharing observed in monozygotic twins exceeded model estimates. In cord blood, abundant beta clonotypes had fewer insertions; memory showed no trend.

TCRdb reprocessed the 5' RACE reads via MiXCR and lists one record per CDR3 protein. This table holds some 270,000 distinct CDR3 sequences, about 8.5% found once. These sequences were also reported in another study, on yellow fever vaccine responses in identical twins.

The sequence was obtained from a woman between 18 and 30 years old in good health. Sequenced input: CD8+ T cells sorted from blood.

The CDR3 loop is CSVALQGPRGTTDTQYF. CDR3 DNA sequence: TGCAGCGTTGCCTTACAGGGGCCCCGAGGGACCACAGATACGCAGTATTTT. V and J are TRBV29-1 and TRBJ2-3; 7 bases map to TRBD1. V was pared by 4 bases and J by 2 bases, with 15 bases of the junction left unmatched. CDR3 length: 17 amino acids. Germline V CDR1 and CDR2: SQVTM, ANQGSEA.